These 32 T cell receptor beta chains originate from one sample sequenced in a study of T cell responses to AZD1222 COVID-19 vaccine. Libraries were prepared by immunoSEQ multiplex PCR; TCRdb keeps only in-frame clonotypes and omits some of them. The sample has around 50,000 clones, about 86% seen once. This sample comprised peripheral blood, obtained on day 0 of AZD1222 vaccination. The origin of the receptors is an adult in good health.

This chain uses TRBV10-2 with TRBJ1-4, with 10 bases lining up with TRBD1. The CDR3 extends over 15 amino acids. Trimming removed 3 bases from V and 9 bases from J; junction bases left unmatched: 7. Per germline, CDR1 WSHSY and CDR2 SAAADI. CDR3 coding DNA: TGCGCCAGCAGTGATGGTGGGGGACAGGGGCAAAAACTGTTTTTT. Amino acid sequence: CASSDGGGQGQKLFF.

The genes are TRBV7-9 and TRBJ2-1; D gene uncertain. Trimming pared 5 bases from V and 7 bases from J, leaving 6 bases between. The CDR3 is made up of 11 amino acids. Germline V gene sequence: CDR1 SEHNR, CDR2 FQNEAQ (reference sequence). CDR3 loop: CASSPRNEQFF. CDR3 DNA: TGTGCCAGCAGCCCCCGAAATGAGCAGTTCTTC.

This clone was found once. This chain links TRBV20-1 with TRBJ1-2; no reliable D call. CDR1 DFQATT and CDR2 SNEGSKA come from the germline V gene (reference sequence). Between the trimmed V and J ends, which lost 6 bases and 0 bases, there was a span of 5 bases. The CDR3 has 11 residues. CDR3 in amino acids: CSAGANYGYTF. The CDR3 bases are TGCAGTGCAGGAGCTAACTATGGCTACACCTTC.

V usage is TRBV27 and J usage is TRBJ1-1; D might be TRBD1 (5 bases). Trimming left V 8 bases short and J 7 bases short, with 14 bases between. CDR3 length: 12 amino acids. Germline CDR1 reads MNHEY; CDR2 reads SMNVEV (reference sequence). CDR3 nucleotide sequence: TGTGCCAGCTGGGGGAAGGGCTTTGAAGCTTTCTTT. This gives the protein CASWGKGFEAFF.

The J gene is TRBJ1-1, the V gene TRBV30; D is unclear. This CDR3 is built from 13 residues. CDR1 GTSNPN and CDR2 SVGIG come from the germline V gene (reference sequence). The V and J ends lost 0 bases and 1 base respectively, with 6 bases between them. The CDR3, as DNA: TGTGCCTGGAGTGTACTAGGGAACACTGAAGCTTTCTTT. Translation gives CAWSVLGNTEAFF.

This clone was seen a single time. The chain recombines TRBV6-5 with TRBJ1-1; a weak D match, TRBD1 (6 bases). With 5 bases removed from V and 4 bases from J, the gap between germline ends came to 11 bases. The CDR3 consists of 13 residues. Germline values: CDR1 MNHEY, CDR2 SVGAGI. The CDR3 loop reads CASSTQGSTEAFF. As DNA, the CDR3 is TGTGCCAGCAGTACACAGGGTAGCACTGAAGCTTTCTTT.

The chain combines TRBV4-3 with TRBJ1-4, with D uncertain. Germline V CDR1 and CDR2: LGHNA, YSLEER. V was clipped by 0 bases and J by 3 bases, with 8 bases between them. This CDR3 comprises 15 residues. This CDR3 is CASSQEGAANEKLFF. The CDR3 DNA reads TGCGCCAGCAGCCAAGAGGGCGCAGCTAATGAAAAACTGTTTTTT.

The CDR3 DNA follows: TGTGCCAGCAGCTTAGCTGGCAGCCGCTATGATACGCAGTATTTT. It specifies CASSLAGSRYDTQYF. This chain uses TRBV7-2 with TRBJ2-3; D remains unclear. V gave up 0 bases and J gave up 6 bases, with 13 bases separating them. The germline V gene has CDR1 SGHTA and CDR2 FQGNSA. CDR3 length equals 15 residues.

The CDR3 here is CASSPRRGSTEAFF. CDR3 sequence (DNA): TGTGCCAGCAGCCCCCGGCGGGGGAGCACTGAAGCTTTCTTT. This chain joins TRBV9 and TRBJ1-1; TRBD1 might be the D (5 bases). Germline CDR1 is SGDLS and CDR2 is YYNGEE. Trimming left V 4 bases short and J 4 bases short, with 14 bases between. This CDR3 has 14 residues.

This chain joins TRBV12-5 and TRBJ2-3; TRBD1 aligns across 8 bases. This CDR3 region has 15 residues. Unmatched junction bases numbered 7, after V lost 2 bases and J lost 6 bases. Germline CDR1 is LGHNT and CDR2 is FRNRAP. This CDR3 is CASGLTTGGWDTQYF. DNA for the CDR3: TGTGCTAGTGGTTTGACCACAGGGGGATGGGATACGCAGTATTTT. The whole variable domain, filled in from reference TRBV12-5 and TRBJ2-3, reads DARVTQTPRHKVTEMGQEVTMRCQPILGHNTVFWYRQTMMQGLELLAYFRNRAPLDDSGMPKDRFSAEMPDATLATLKIQPSEPRDSAVYFCASGLTTGGWDTQYFGPGTRLTVL.

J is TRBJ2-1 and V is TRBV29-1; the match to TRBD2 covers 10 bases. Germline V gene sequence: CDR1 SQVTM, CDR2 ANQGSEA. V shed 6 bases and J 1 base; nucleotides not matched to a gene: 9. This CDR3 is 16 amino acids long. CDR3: CSVSFGAGGSYNEQFF. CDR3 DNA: TGCAGCGTCTCGTTCGGAGCGGGGGGGTCCTACAATGAGCAGTTCTTC.

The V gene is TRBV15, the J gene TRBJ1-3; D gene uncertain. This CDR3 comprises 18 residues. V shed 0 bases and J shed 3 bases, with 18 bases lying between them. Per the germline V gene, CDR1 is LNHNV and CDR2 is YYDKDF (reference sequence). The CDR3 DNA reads TGTGCCACCAGCAGAGATCCTAGGGCACCGTTTGGTGGAAACACCATATATTTT. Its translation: CATSRDPRAPFGGNTIYF.

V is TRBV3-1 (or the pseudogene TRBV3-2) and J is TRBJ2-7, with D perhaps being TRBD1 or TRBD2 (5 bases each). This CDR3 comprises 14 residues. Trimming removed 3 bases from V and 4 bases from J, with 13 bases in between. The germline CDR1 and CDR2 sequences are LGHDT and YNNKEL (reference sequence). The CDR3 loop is CASSQSPGPYEQYF. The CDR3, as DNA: TGTGCCAGCAGCCAGTCGCCGGGGCCTTACGAGCAGTACTTC.

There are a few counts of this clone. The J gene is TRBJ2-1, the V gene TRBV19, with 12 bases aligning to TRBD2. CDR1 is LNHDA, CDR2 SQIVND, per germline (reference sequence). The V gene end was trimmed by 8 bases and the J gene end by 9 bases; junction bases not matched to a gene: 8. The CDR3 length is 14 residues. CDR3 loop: CASRRLAGEREQFF. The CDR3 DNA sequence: TGTGCCAGTCGGAGACTAGCGGGGGAGCGTGAGCAGTTCTTC.

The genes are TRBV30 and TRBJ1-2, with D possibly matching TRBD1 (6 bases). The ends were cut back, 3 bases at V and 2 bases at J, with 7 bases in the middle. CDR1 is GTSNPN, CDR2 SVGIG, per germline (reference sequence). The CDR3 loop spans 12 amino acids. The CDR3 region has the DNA TGTGCCTGGAGAGGGGGGAACTATGGCTACACCTTC. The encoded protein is CAWRGGNYGYTF.

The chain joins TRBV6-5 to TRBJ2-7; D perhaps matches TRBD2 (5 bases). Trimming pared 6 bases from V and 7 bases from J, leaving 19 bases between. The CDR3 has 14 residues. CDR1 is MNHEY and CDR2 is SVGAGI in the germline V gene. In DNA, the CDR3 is TGTGCCAGCAGGAACCGGGGTGGCCTGGGGGAGCAGTACTTC. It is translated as CASRNRGGLGEQYF.

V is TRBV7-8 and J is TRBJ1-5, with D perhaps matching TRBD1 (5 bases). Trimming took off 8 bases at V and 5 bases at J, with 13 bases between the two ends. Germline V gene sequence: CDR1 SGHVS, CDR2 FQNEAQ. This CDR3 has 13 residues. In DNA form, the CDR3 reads TGTGCCAGCTGTGGGGGGAGGGATCAGCCCCAGCATTTT. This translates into CASCGGRDQPQHF.

The CDR3 bases are TGTGCCAGCAGCTCCTCCGGGACAGGGGATTTTGCAGATACGCAGTATTTT. It specifies CASSSSGTGDFADTQYF. The J gene is TRBJ2-3, the V gene TRBV5-4; TRBD1 agrees at 10 bases. The trim removed 3 bases at V and 4 bases at J, leaving 11 bases unmatched. Germline V gene lookup returns CDR1 SGHNT and CDR2 YYREEE (reference sequence). The CDR3 loop spans 17 amino acids.

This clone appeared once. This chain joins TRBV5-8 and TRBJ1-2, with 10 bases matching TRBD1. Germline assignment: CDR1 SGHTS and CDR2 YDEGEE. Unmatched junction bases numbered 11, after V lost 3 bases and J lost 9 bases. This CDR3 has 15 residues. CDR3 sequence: CASSSRQGASRRYTF. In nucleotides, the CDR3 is TGTGCCAGCAGCTCGAGACAGGGGGCGTCACGACGCTACACCTTC.

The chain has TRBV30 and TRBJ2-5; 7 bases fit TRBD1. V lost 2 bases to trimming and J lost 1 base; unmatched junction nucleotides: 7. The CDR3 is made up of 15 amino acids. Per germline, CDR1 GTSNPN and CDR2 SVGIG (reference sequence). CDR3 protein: CAWSLPGQLQETQYF. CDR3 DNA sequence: TGTGCCTGGAGTTTGCCGGGACAGCTCCAAGAGACCCAGTACTTC.

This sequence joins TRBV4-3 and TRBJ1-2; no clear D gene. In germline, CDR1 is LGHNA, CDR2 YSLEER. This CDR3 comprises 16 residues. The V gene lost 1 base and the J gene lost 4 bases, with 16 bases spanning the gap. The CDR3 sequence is CASSQGWGEIFYGYTF. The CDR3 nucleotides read TGCGCCAGCAGCCAAGGATGGGGAGAAATCTTCTATGGCTACACCTTC.

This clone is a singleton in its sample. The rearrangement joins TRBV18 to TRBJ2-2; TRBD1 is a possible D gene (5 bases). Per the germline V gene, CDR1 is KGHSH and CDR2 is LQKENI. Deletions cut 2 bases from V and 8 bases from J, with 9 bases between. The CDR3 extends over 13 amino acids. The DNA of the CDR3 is TGTGCCAGCTCACCAGGGGCGGCGGGGGAGCTGTTTTTT. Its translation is CASSPGAAGELFF.

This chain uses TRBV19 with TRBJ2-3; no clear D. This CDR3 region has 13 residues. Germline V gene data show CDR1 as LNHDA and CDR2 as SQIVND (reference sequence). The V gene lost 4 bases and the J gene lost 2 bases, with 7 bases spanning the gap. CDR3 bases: TGTGCCAGTAGTAGTACCTACACAGATACGCAGTATTTT. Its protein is CASSSTYTDTQYF.

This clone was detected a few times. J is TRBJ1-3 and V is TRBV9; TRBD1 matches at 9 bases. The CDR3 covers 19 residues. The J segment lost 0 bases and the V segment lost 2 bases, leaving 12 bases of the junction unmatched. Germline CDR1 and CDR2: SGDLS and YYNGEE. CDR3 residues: CASSVVPGQGGSSGNTIYF. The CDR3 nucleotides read TGTGCCAGCAGCGTGGTCCCGGGACAGGGTGGGAGCTCTGGAAACACCATATATTTT.

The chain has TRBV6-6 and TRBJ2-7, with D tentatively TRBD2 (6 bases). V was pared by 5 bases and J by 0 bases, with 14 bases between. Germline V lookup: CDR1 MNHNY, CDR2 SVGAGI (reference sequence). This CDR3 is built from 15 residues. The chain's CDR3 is CASSTSSVSSYEQYF. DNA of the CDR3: TGTGCCAGCAGTACGTCTAGCGTCAGCTCCTACGAGCAGTACTTC.

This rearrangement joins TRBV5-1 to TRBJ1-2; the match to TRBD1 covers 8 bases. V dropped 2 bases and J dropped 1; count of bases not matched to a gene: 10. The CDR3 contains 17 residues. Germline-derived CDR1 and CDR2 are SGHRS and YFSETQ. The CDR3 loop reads CASSFQSGTGVNYGYTF. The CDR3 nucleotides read TGCGCCAGCAGCTTCCAATCCGGGACAGGAGTTAACTATGGCTACACCTTC.

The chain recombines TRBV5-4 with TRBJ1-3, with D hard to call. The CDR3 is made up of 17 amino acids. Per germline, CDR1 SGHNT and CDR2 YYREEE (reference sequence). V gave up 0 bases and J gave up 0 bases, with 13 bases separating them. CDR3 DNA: TGTGCCAGCAGCTTGGATTATCTCGGCAGCTCTGGAAACACCATATATTTT. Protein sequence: CASSLDYLGSSGNTIYF.

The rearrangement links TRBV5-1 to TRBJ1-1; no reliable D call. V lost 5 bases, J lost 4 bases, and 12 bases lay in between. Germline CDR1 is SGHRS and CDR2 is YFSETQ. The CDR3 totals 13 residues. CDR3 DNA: TGCGCCAGCAGTCTGGAGGGTGTCACTGAAGCTTTCTTT. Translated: CASSLEGVTEAFF.

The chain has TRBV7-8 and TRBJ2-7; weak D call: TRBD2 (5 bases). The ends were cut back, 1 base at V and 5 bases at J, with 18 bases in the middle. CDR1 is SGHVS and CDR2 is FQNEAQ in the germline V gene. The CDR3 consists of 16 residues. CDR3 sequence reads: CASSLGYSFREDEQYF. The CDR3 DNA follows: TGTGCCAGCAGCTTAGGGTACTCGTTCCGGGAAGACGAGCAGTACTTC. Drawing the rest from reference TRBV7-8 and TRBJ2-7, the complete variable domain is GAGVSQSPRYKVAKRGQDVALRCDPISGHVSLFWYQQALGQGPEFLTYFQNEAQLDKSGLPSDRFFAERPEGSVSTLKIQRTQQEDSAVYLCASSLGYSFREDEQYFGPGTRLTVT.

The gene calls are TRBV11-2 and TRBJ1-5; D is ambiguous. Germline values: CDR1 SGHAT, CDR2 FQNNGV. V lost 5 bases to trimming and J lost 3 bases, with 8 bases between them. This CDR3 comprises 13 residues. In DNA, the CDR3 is TGTGCCAGCAGCCATACCGACAATCAGCCCCAGCATTTT. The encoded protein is CASSHTDNQPQHF.

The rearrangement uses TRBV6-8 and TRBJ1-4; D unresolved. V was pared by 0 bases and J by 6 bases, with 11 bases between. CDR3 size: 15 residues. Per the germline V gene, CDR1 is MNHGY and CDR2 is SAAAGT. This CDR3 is CASSYSGGSDEKLFF. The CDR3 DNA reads TGTGCCAGCAGTTACTCCGGCGGGAGTGATGAAAAACTGTTTTTT.

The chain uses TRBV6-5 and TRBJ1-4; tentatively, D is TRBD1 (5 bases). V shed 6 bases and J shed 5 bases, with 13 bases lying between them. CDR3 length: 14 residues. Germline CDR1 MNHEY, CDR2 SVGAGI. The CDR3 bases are TGTGCCAGCAGCCCCGGGGCCTCGAATGAAAAACTGTTTTTT. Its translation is CASSPGASNEKLFF.